This record looks at one T cell receptor beta chain sequence and its context. This specimen belongs to a study of T cells in Graves' hyperthyroidism and ophthalmopathy. Germline CDR1 is SNHLY and CDR2 is FYNNEI. This CDR3 is built from 14 residues. J gave up 4 bases and V 5 bases, and 6 bases lay outside the gene matches. Every diagnosis used clinical symptoms, serum thyroxine and TRAb, thyroid ultrasound and orbital computed tomography. The investigators amplified TCR beta CDR3 regions from RNA transcripts. RT-PCR in the first round (using the HTBI primer set) targeted the TCR CDR3. MiXCR was run by TCRdb on the multiplex PCR reads, yielding one entry per CDR3 protein. The repertoire holds approximately 700,000 distinct CDR3 sequences, with 45% as singletons.

This sequence was found in an adult man with Graves' disease, either hyperthyroidism or ophthalmopathy (not recorded which). V is TRBV2 and J is TRBJ1-2, with 8 bases lining up with TRBD1. Sample: peripheral blood or thyroid tissue (not recorded which). The CDR3 sequence is CASSTGGVGYGYTF. DNA for the CDR3: TGTGCCAGCAGTACAGGGGGAGTCGGCTATGGCTACACCTTC.